The rows below give T cell receptor beta chains drawn from one sample of a study of T cells after yellow fever vaccination. TCRdb fed the 5' RACE reads into MiXCR, producing one record per CDR3 protein. Among some 240,000 distinct CDR3 sequences listed, roughly 3% were seen once. The sample in question was CD4+ T cells sorted from PBMCs, obtained 10 days after the yellow fever booster vaccination. All receptors come from a man between 18 and 35 years old who received the YFV17D yellow fever vaccine. The CDR3 runs from the conserved cysteine through the conserved F or W. Fields, in order: V gene, D gene, clone size, J gene, CDR3 protein, CDR3 DNA. D genes are given only for firm matches. Size tells how often a clone was seen (once, few, many) or the class of an expanded clone, and some rows leave it out.

v_call: TRBV6-6
d_call: NA
clone_size: few
j_call: TRBJ2-5
cdr3_aa: CASTEFGASVETQYF
cdr3_nt: TGTGCCAGCACCGAATTCGGGGCCAGTGTCGAGACCCAGTACTTC

v_call: TRBV5-1
d_call: NA
clone_size: many
j_call: TRBJ2-2
cdr3_aa: CASSTGTPLGTGELFF
cdr3_nt: TGCGCCAGCAGCACCGGGACTCCCCTCGGGACCGGGGAGCTGTTTTTT

v_call: TRBV7-2
d_call: TRBD2
clone_size: few
j_call: TRBJ2-1
cdr3_aa: CASSLAGSGDNEQFF
cdr3_nt: TGTGCCAGCAGCTTAGCGGGGAGCGGGGACAATGAGCAGTTCTTC

v_call: TRBV12-3/TRBV12-4
d_call: NA
clone_size: few
j_call: TRBJ1-2
cdr3_aa: CASRGTGNYGYTF
cdr3_nt: TGTGCCAGCAGAGGAACAGGGAACTATGGCTACACCTTC

v_call: TRBV19
d_call: NA
clone_size: few
j_call: TRBJ2-5
cdr3_aa: CASSILGGARETQYF
cdr3_nt: TGTGCCAGTAGTATCTTGGGGGGGGCGCGGGAGACCCAGTACTTC

v_call: TRBV7-2
d_call: TRBD2
clone_size: many
j_call: TRBJ2-3
cdr3_aa: CASSSATGTSVSDTQYF
cdr3_nt: TGTGCCAGCAGCTCTGCAACAGGGACTAGCGTTTCAGATACGCAGTATTTT

v_call: TRBV6-5
d_call: NA
clone_size: many
j_call: TRBJ1-6
cdr3_aa: CASSYSFLGHGNSPLHF
cdr3_nt: TGTGCCAGCAGTTACTCTTTTTTAGGGCATGGTAATTCACCCCTCCACTTT

v_call: TRBV10-3
d_call: NA
clone_size: NA
j_call: TRBJ2-5
cdr3_aa: CAISDLGIQETQYF
cdr3_nt: TGTGCCATCAGTGATCTAGGGATACAAGAGACCCAGTACTTC

v_call: TRBV20-1
d_call: NA
clone_size: many
j_call: TRBJ2-2
cdr3_aa: CSARVPHILSGELFF
cdr3_nt: TGCAGTGCTAGAGTCCCCCATATATTATCCGGGGAGCTGTTTTTT

v_call: TRBV6-1
d_call: NA
clone_size: many
j_call: TRBJ1-2
cdr3_aa: CASSDRVTYGYTF
cdr3_nt: TGTGCCAGCAGTGACAGGGTGACCTATGGCTACACCTTC

v_call: TRBV20-1
d_call: NA
clone_size: many
j_call: TRBJ2-6
cdr3_aa: CSARDLQGLSGANVLTF
cdr3_nt: TGCAGTGCTAGAGATCTACAAGGACTCTCTGGGGCCAACGTCCTGACTTTC

v_call: TRBV12-3/TRBV12-4
d_call: NA
clone_size: NA
j_call: TRBJ1-6
cdr3_aa: CASTSTGGQNSPLHF
cdr3_nt: TGTGCCAGCACCTCGACCGGAGGGCAGAATTCACCCCTCCACTTT

v_call: TRBV20-1
d_call: NA
clone_size: few
j_call: TRBJ2-2
cdr3_aa: CSARDPRGSATGELFF
cdr3_nt: TGCAGTGCTAGAGATCCGAGGGGTAGCGCTACCGGGGAGCTGTTTTTT

v_call: TRBV2
d_call: NA
clone_size: NA
j_call: TRBJ1-2
cdr3_aa: CASSESRGRSYGYTF
cdr3_nt: TGTGCCAGCAGTGAATCGCGGGGACGCAGCTATGGCTACACCTTC

v_call: TRBV29-1
d_call: TRBD2
clone_size: many
j_call: TRBJ2-3
cdr3_aa: CSVEMGLAGDTDTQYF
cdr3_nt: TGCAGCGTTGAAATGGGACTAGCGGGGGACACAGATACGCAGTATTTT

v_call: TRBV11-2
d_call: NA
clone_size: NA
j_call: TRBJ1-2
cdr3_aa: CASSRMAGSNYGYTF
cdr3_nt: TGTGCCAGCAGCCGCATGGCAGGGTCTAACTATGGCTACACCTTC

v_call: TRBV18
d_call: TRBD1
clone_size: NA
j_call: TRBJ2-1
cdr3_aa: CASSTGGQGGNEQFF
cdr3_nt: TGTGCCAGCTCAACGGGGGGACAGGGAGGCAATGAGCAGTTCTTC

v_call: TRBV20-1
d_call: NA
clone_size: many
j_call: TRBJ2-7
cdr3_aa: CSARVVGPLGEQYF
cdr3_nt: TGCAGTGCTAGAGTGGTAGGGCCCCTGGGGGAGCAGTACTTC

v_call: TRBV7-2
d_call: NA
clone_size: many
j_call: TRBJ1-6
cdr3_aa: CASMPPGHPNSPLHF
cdr3_nt: TGTGCCAGCATGCCCCCGGGACATCCCAATTCACCCCTCCACTTT

v_call: TRBV11-2
d_call: NA
clone_size: many
j_call: TRBJ2-5
cdr3_aa: CASSAGLQETQYF
cdr3_nt: TGTGCCAGCAGCGCGGGCCTCCAAGAGACCCAGTACTTC

v_call: TRBV19
d_call: NA
clone_size: NA
j_call: TRBJ2-5
cdr3_aa: CASSKFTGHLYF
cdr3_nt: TGTGCCAGTAGTAAGTTTACGGGACACCTATACTTC

v_call: TRBV6-2/TRBV6-3
d_call: TRBD2
clone_size: NA
j_call: TRBJ2-1
cdr3_aa: CASRLAGGNEQFF
cdr3_nt: TGTGCCAGCCGACTAGCGGGGGGGAATGAGCAGTTCTTC